This entry lists 31 T cell receptor beta chains sequenced from one sample in a study of CD8 T cells in Susac syndrome. When the RNA was reverse transcribed, random hexamers were used with an input of about 0.5 to 1 ug. TCRdb used MiXCR to reprocess the immunoSEQ multiplex PCR reads, holding one entry per CDR3 protein. This table holds approximately 170,000 distinct CDR3 sequences, 94% found once. Material: CD4+ T cells from PBMCs. The origin of the receptors is a human donor with multiple sclerosis.

This clonotype came up once. The J gene is TRBJ2-7, the V gene TRBV6-5, with 10 bases that match TRBD2. CDR1 is MNHEY and CDR2 is SVGAGI in the germline V gene. The CDR3 has 17 amino acids. With V trimmed by 0 bases and J by 2 bases, 7 bases remained unmatched. The CDR3 is CASSYSIISGRAYEQYF. CDR3 DNA: TGTGCCAGCAGTTACTCCATCATAAGCGGGAGGGCCTACGAGCAGTACTTC.

The chain links TRBV6-5 to TRBJ2-5; 10 bases are a match to TRBD2. The CDR3 loop spans 16 amino acids. V shed 5 bases, J shed 5 bases, and the junction held 11 bases outside the gene matches. Germline V lookup: CDR1 MNHEY, CDR2 SVGAGI. The CDR3 bases are TGTGCCAGCAGTCACGGGACTAGCGTTTGGACGGAGACCCAGTACTTC. It specifies CASSHGTSVWTETQYF.

V usage is TRBV3-1 and J usage is TRBJ2-1, with 12 positions matching TRBD2. V dropped 1 base and J dropped 7; count of bases not matched to a gene: 2. This CDR3 is 15 amino acids long. Germline assignment: CDR1 LGHDT and CDR2 YNNKEL (reference sequence). The CDR3 DNA reads TGTGCCAGCAGCCAAGTGGGGACTAGCGGGAATGAGCAGTTCTTC. It encodes CASSQVGTSGNEQFF.

The chain couples TRBV30 to TRBJ1-2; 11 bases line up with TRBD1. The CDR3 has 14 residues. Germline CDR1 reads GTSNPN; CDR2 reads SVGIG (reference sequence). V dropped 4 bases and J dropped 3; count of bases not matched to a gene: 4. The CDR3 nucleotides are TGTGCCTGGATCGGGACAGGGGGATACTATGGCTACACCTTC. Translating it yields CAWIGTGGYYGYTF.

V and J are TRBV7-3 and TRBJ2-5; 9 nucleotides line up with TRBD1. The CDR3 runs to 13 residues. Germline CDR1 SGHTA, CDR2 FQGTGA. After removal of 6 bases from V and 2 bases from J, the junction contained 1 base not matched to a gene. The DNA for the CDR3 is TGTGCCAGCAGGGGGACAGGGCAAGAGACCCAGTACTTC. It translates to CASRGTGQETQYF.

The gene calls are TRBV30 and TRBJ1-1, with D maybe TRBD1 (5 bases). CDR1 GTSNPN and CDR2 SVGIG come from the germline V gene (reference sequence). V lost 2 bases and J lost 8, with 15 bases in between. The CDR3 has 13 amino acids. The CDR3 here is CAWSMGQSLEAFF. The DNA for the CDR3 is TGTGCCTGGAGTATGGGGCAGAGTCTCGAAGCTTTCTTT. Full variable domain (missing parts from reference TRBV30 and TRBJ1-1): SQTIHQWPATLVQPVGSPLSLECTVEGTSNPNLYWYRQAAGRGLQLLFYSVGIGQISSEVPQNLSASRPQDRQFILSSKKLLLSDSGFYLCAWSMGQSLEAFFGQGTRLTVV.

This chain joins TRBV5-1 and TRBJ1-2; D remains ambiguous. CDR3 length: 15 residues. V was pared by 3 bases and J by 7 bases, with 19 bases between. Germline assignment: CDR1 SGHRS and CDR2 YFSETQ. In nucleotides, the CDR3 is TGCGCCAGCAGCTCTGTCGAGGAGAGAGCGGGTGGCTACACCTTC. Protein product: CASSSVEERAGGYTF. The full variable domain, with the rest looked up from reference TRBV5-1 and TRBJ1-2, is KAGVTQTPRYLIKTRGQQVTLSCSPISGHRSVSWYQQTPGQGLQFLFEYFSETQRNKGNFPGRFSGRQFSNSRSEMNVSTLELGDSALYLCASSSVEERAGGYTFGSGTRLTVV.

The V call is TRBV4-1, the J call TRBJ2-1; 7 bases line up with TRBD2. Germline assignment: CDR1 MGHRA and CDR2 YSYEKL. The CDR3 totals 16 residues. Trimming removed 2 bases from V and 6 bases from J; junction bases left unmatched: 10. The CDR3 here is CASSQPLLAASNEQFF. CDR3 nucleotides: TGCGCCAGCAGCCAACCACTCCTAGCGGCGAGCAATGAGCAGTTCTTC.

The chain carries TRBV30 and TRBJ2-7, with 7 bases matching TRBD2. The CDR3 totals 14 residues. CDR1 GTSNPN and CDR2 SVGIG come from the germline V gene (reference sequence). Losses at the gene ends were 5 bases for V and 5 bases for J; bases not matched to a gene: 12. The CDR3 nucleotides are TGTGCCTGGGGTCGATCTGCGGGAGTAGACGAGCAGTACTTC. Translated, it gives CAWGRSAGVDEQYF.

CDR3 amino acids: CASSHPGDGRDTEAFF. The CDR3 DNA sequence: TGTGCCAGCAGCCATCCGGGGGACGGGAGAGACACTGAAGCTTTCTTT. This rearrangement joins TRBV4-2 to TRBJ1-1; D might be TRBD1 (5 bases). The CDR3 is made up of 16 amino acids. Per germline, CDR1 LGHNA and CDR2 YNFKEQ. Deletions cut 3 bases from V and 3 bases from J, with 17 bases between.

This clonotype was found a few times. The chain couples TRBV30 to TRBJ2-5, with 8 bases that match TRBD2. Germline values: CDR1 GTSNPN, CDR2 SVGIG (reference sequence). The CDR3 consists of 13 residues. J gave up 4 bases and V 1 base, and 2 bases lay outside the gene matches. CDR3 loop: CAWSGLAGETQYF. In DNA, the CDR3 is TGTGCCTGGAGTGGGCTAGCGGGAGAGACCCAGTACTTC.

The chain joins TRBV5-1 to TRBJ1-2; no reliable D call. CDR1 SGHRS and CDR2 YFSETQ come from the germline V gene. CDR3 length: 12 amino acids. The V end was cut by 4 bases, the J end by 8 bases, with 12 bases between. The CDR3 sequence: CASSPDLEGYTF. The CDR3 DNA sequence: TGCGCCAGCAGCCCAGACCTAGAGGGCTACACCTTC.

The CDR3 loop is CASTSWETQYF. The CDR3 nucleotides are TGTGCCAGTACTAGTTGGGAGACCCAGTACTTC. V is TRBV7-2 and J is TRBJ2-5; possibly TRBD2 for D (5 bases). With 9 bases removed from V and 5 bases from J, the gap between germline ends came to 10 bases. This CDR3 has 11 amino acids. Germline CDR1 SGHTA, CDR2 FQGNSA.

The rearrangement links TRBV28 to TRBJ1-4; D possibly corresponds to TRBD1 (6 bases). This CDR3 is 13 amino acids long. Per the germline V gene, CDR1 is MDHEN and CDR2 is SYDVKM. The V end lost 8 bases, the J end lost 10 bases, and 17 bases lay between the germline ends. DNA for the CDR3: TGTGCCAGCTTTAGGCCAGGGGAAGGAAAACTGTTTTTT. This gives the protein CASFRPGEGKLFF.

This chain uses TRBV27 with TRBJ1-1; 7 bases fit TRBD1. CDR3 size: 14 residues. Germline V gene sequence: CDR1 MNHEY, CDR2 SMNVEV (reference sequence). The junction had 8 bases not matched to a gene; V was cut back by 5 bases and J by 5 bases. The DNA of the CDR3 is TGTGCCAGCAGTCCTGGGGCAGGGGGGACTGAAGCTTTCTTT. The encoded protein is CASSPGAGGTEAFF.

This sequence joins TRBV30 and TRBJ2-5; no clear D gene. The CDR3 extends over 17 amino acids. Germline values: CDR1 GTSNPN, CDR2 SVGIG (reference sequence). The germline V and J ends were trimmed by 1 base and 7 bases, with 25 bases remaining between them. CDR3 amino acids: CAWSGGFGGTTPRTQYF. The CDR3 DNA is TGTGCCTGGAGTGGGGGTTTTGGCGGTACTACCCCAAGGACCCAGTACTTC.

The chain couples TRBV3-1 to TRBJ2-7, with D perhaps matching TRBD1 or TRBD2 (5 bases each). Germline V gene lookup returns CDR1 LGHDT and CDR2 YNNKEL (reference sequence). The CDR3 is 16 residues long. Trimming pared 4 bases from V and 3 bases from J, leaving 19 bases between. The CDR3 reads CASSPRPGRGIYEQYF. Here the CDR3 DNA reads TGTGCCAGCAGCCCCCGGCCGGGACGGGGAATCTACGAGCAGTACTTC.

This chain links TRBV5-6 with TRBJ2-3, with TRBD2 identical over 8 bases. The CDR3 spans 13 residues. With V trimmed by 4 bases and J by 6 bases, 4 bases remained unmatched. CDR1 and CDR2 (germline): SGHDT, YYEEEE. Here the CDR3 DNA reads TGTGCCAGCAGCCCGACTAGCGAGGATACGCAGTATTTT. Residues: CASSPTSEDTQYF.

The chain links TRBV30 to TRBJ2-3; D is undetermined. Germline values: CDR1 GTSNPN, CDR2 SVGIG (reference sequence). Trimming left V 3 bases short and J 6 bases short, with 13 bases between. The CDR3 loop spans 13 amino acids. CDR3 DNA sequence: TGTGCCTGGAGCGCCCACATGGCCGATACGCAGTATTTT. Translating it yields CAWSAHMADTQYF.

The chain couples TRBV5-1 to TRBJ1-2; TRBD1 agrees at 8 bases. CDR3 length: 15 residues. V was pared by 4 bases and J by 2 bases, with 7 bases of the junction left unmatched. Per germline, CDR1 SGHRS and CDR2 YFSETQ. CDR3 DNA: TGCGCCAGCAGCCACGGACAGGGACGCAACTATGGCTACACCTTC. This sequence encodes CASSHGQGRNYGYTF.

The chain combines TRBV3-1 with TRBJ2-1, with TRBD2 matching 13 bases. The germline gives CDR1 LGHDT, CDR2 YNNKEL (reference sequence). This CDR3 has 17 amino acids. Trimming at V came to 4 bases and at J to 9 bases, leaving 12 bases not matched to a gene. CDR3 sequence: CASSPVGLAGIGGEQFF. CDR3 nucleotides: TGTGCCAGCAGCCCAGTGGGACTAGCGGGAATAGGTGGTGAGCAGTTCTTC.

This clonotype occurred once. The CDR3 region is CAWNTGRTQPQHF. The CDR3 DNA follows: TGTGCCTGGAATACAGGGAGGACTCAGCCCCAGCATTTT. The chain carries TRBV30 and TRBJ1-5, with TRBD1 as a possible D gene (6 bases). Germline CDR1 is GTSNPN and CDR2 is SVGIG (reference sequence). V lost 4 bases, J lost 6 bases, and 13 bases lay in between. CDR3 length: 13 amino acids.

The chain couples TRBV12-3 or TRBV12-4 to TRBJ2-5, with 7 bases that match TRBD2. This CDR3 contains 13 residues. Trimming removed 2 bases from V and 4 bases from J; junction bases left unmatched: 1. CDR3 DNA sequence: TGTGCCAGCAGTTTATGGGGGGGAGAGACCCAGTACTTC. It translates to CASSLWGGETQYF.

The chain combines TRBV2 with TRBJ2-5; D unresolved. CDR3 length: 17 amino acids. Germline V gene sequence: CDR1 SNHLY, CDR2 FYNNEI. Deletions cut 1 base from V and 4 bases from J, with 19 bases between. The CDR3 sequence is CASSEVPGSGAGETQYF. CDR3 coding DNA: TGTGCCAGCAGTGAAGTCCCAGGATCAGGCGCCGGAGAGACCCAGTACTTC.

The CDR3 reads CASSPRDGFGYGYTF. CDR3 in DNA: TGTGCCAGCAGCCCCCGGGATGGGTTCGGCTATGGCTACACCTTC. V and J are TRBV7-9 and TRBJ1-2; no reliable D call. CDR3 length: 15 residues. Germline V gene sequence: CDR1 SEHNR, CDR2 FQNEAQ (reference sequence). Trimming took 5 bases from V and 4 from J, leaving 17 bases between them.

The chain is built from TRBV7-9 and TRBJ2-1; D is undetermined. CDR3 size: 16 residues. V lost 1 base to trimming and J lost 3 bases, with 13 bases between them. Germline V gene data show CDR1 as SEHNR and CDR2 as FQNEAQ (reference sequence). The CDR3: CASSLVGNQFYNEQFF. The DNA of the CDR3 is TGTGCCAGCAGCTTAGTGGGAAATCAGTTCTACAATGAGCAGTTCTTC.

The chain couples TRBV12-3 or TRBV12-4 to TRBJ1-1, with TRBD1 as a possible D gene (5 bases). CDR3 length: 12 amino acids. V was clipped by 8 bases and J by 11 bases, with 18 bases between them. The CDR3: CASPSGGDVAFF. The CDR3 region has the DNA TGTGCCAGCCCCTCCGGGGGGGACGTCGCTTTCTTT.

This chain joins TRBV12-3 or TRBV12-4 and TRBJ1-1; D may be TRBD1 (6 bases). The CDR3 has 13 amino acids. V lost 6 bases and J 1 base, leaving 9 bases between the germline ends. CDR3 sequence reads: CASRRTANTEAFF. The CDR3 bases are TGTGCCAGCAGACGGACAGCGAACACTGAAGCTTTCTTT.

V and J are TRBV20-1 and TRBJ2-1; 9 bases map to TRBD2. The V and J ends lost 2 bases and 1 base, in that order; junction bases with no gene match: 9. Looked up from germline, CDR1 is DFQATT and CDR2 is SNEGSKA (reference sequence). This CDR3 spans 17 amino acids. The CDR3 DNA is TGCAGTGCTAGACATACTAGCGGGCTCCCTTCCTACAATGAGCAGTTCTTC. The encoded protein is CSARHTSGLPSYNEQFF.

The rearrangement joins TRBV19 to TRBJ1-5, with D possibly being TRBD1 (5 bases). Trimming shortened V by 9 bases and J by 3 bases, and 18 bases separated the two germline ends. The CDR3 runs to 15 residues. The germline CDR1 and CDR2 sequences are LNHDA and SQIVND (reference sequence). The CDR3 protein is CASTPEAGYNQPQHF. CDR3 bases: TGTGCCAGCACCCCAGAGGCAGGGTACAATCAGCCCCAGCATTTT.

The V gene is TRBV27, the J gene TRBJ1-2, with D uncertain. The ends were cut back, 4 bases at V and 7 bases at J, with 16 bases in the middle. Germline loops: CDR1 MNHEY, CDR2 SMNVEV (reference sequence). The CDR3 spans 14 residues. The CDR3 bases are TGTGCCAGCAGTTCGCACGTGACCCTTGGTGGCTACACCTTC. It translates to CASSSHVTLGGYTF.